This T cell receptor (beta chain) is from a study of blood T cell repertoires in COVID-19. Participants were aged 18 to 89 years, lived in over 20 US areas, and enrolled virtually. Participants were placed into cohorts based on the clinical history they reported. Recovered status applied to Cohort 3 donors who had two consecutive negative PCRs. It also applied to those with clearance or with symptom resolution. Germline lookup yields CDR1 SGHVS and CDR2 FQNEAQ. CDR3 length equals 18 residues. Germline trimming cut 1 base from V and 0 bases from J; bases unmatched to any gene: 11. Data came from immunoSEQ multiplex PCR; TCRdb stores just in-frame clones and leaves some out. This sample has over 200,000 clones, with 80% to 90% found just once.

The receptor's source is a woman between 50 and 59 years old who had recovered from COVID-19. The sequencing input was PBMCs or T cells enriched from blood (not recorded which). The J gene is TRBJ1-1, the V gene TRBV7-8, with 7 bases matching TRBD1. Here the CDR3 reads CASSLEFFRDSVNTEAFF. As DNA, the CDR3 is TGTGCCAGCAGCTTAGAGTTCTTTCGGGACAGTGTGAACACTGAAGCTTTCTTT.